The TCR beta chain described here comes from a study of blood T cell repertoires in COVID-19. For the study at large: Material from acute and convalescent COVID-19 was sourced from the United States, Italy and Spain. PBMCs, B-cell-depleted T cells, or T cells provided the cDNA or gDNA that made up the material.

The germline CDR1 and CDR2 sequences are ENHRY and SYGVKD. Trimming at V came to 3 bases and at J to 2 bases, leaving 2 bases not matched to a gene. There are 14 residues in the CDR3. Recruitment covered about two dozen US areas and drew participants whose ages spanned roughly 18 to 89 years. This clone was recorded many times. Profiled with immunoSEQ multiplex PCR; TCRdb holds only in-frame clones, not every one. This repertoire shows 200,000 to 250,000 clones, about 80% found once; its top ten account for 14% to 15%. The receptor was derived from a man aged 35-49 years who had recovered from COVID-19. The chain has TRBV10-3 and TRBJ1-1; 8 nucleotides agree with TRBD1. Sequenced input: PBMCs or T cells enriched from blood (not recorded which). The CDR3 loop is CAISEPGGNTEAFF. CDR3 bases: TGTGCCATCAGTGAACCAGGGGGCAACACTGAAGCTTTCTTT.